These 3 T cell receptor beta chains originate from one sample sequenced in a study of radiation and T cells in renal cell carcinoma. Documented time point: blood 4 weeks post-SBRT, at nephrectomy. Treatment indicated: 15 Gy SBRT to primary tumor, nephrectomy 4 weeks later. Here immunoSEQ multiplex PCR was the method, and the copy in TCRdb shows in-frame clones only, minus some. The sample comprises about 73,000 clones, less than 90% of which are singletons, and 2.4% rests with the top ten. This specimen consisted of blood, obtained from a patient whose treatment included radiotherapy and nephrectomy. These receptor sequences come from a woman in her sixties or seventies with renal cell carcinoma.

This chain joins TRBV27 and TRBJ1-1; D is unclear. Germline V gene sequence: CDR1 MNHEY, CDR2 SMNVEV (reference sequence). The V end lost 4 bases, the J end lost 1 base, and 16 bases lay between the germline ends. This CDR3 comprises 16 residues. The CDR3 DNA follows: TGTGCCAGCAGTTCCCTCTCAACTTTCGGGAACACTGAAGCTTTCTTT. Protein: CASSSLSTFGNTEAFF.

The chain combines TRBV9 with TRBJ1-2; TRBD1 is a possible D gene (5 bases). Germline assignment: CDR1 SGDLS and CDR2 YYNGEE. The length of the CDR3 is 15 residues. The V and J ends lost 3 bases and 3 bases respectively, with 15 bases between them. The CDR3 region is CASSDGGELHYGYTF. The CDR3 region has the DNA TGTGCCAGCAGCGACGGAGGGGAGTTACACTATGGCTACACCTTC.

This rearrangement joins TRBV19 to TRBJ1-5, with a weak D call TRBD1 (5 bases). Per the germline V gene, CDR1 is LNHDA and CDR2 is SQIVND (reference sequence). Trimming shortened V by 0 bases and J by 2 bases, and 8 bases separated the two germline ends. The CDR3 runs to 15 residues. The CDR3 sequence: CASSIEGGRNQPQHF. The CDR3 bases are TGTGCCAGTAGTATAGAGGGGGGACGCAATCAGCCCCAGCATTTT.